This TCR delta chain is from a study of gamma-delta chains in newborns, infants, children. For the study at large: Microbial exposure reportedly drives polyclonal innate γδ T cell expansion after birth.

CDR3 length: 19 residues. Germline V lookup: CDR1 GEAIGNYY, CDR2 EKD. V dropped 3 bases and J dropped 4; count of bases not matched to a gene: 11. TCRdb applied CATT to the reads for clone calling. The profile shows 14,000 to 15,000 delta-chain clones, approximately 7% of them singletons. This clone is medium-sized (0.01 to 0.1%) by share. The chain links TRDV2 to TRDJ3; the match to TRDD3 covers 10 bases. This TCR came from a child who was a newborn, infant or young child, either healthy, febrile or measles-vaccinated (not recorded which). Sequencing was done on a sample of blood. The CDR3 protein is CACDVLGDEPSWDTRQMFF. The CDR3 region has the DNA TGTGCCTGTGACGTACTGGGGGATGAACCCTCGTGGGACACCCGACAGATGTTTTTC.